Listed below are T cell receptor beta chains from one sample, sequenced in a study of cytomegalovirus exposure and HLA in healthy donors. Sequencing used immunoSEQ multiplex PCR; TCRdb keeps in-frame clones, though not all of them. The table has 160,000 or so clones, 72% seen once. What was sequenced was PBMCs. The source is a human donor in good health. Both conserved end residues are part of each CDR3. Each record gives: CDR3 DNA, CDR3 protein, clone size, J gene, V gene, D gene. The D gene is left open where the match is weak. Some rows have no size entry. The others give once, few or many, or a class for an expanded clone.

CDR3nt: TGTGCCAGCACCCCCCGGACAGGGACCACTGAAGCTTTCTTT
CDR3aa: CASTPRTGTTEAFF
abundance: -
j_gene: TRBJ1-1
v_gene: TRBV25-1
d_gene: TRBD1

CDR3nt: TGTGCCAGTAGTATAGGACTAGCGAGCAATGAGCAGTTCTTC
CDR3aa: CASSIGLASNEQFF
abundance: few
j_gene: TRBJ2-1
v_gene: TRBV19
d_gene: TRBD2

CDR3nt: TGTGCCACCAGCAGAGATCTAAGACAGGGGGGCAATGAGCAGTTCTTC
CDR3aa: CATSRDLRQGGNEQFF
abundance: few
j_gene: TRBJ2-1
v_gene: TRBV15
d_gene: TRBD1

CDR3nt: TGTGCCAGCAGCGTGTTACGGGGGGGGGTCGATGAGCAGTTCTTC
CDR3aa: CASSVLRGGVDEQFF
abundance: -
j_gene: TRBJ2-1
v_gene: TRBV9
d_gene: TRBD2

CDR3nt: TGTGCCAGCGGCGGACAGGGCCCTTTCGAGCAGTACTTC
CDR3aa: CASGGQGPFEQYF
abundance: once
j_gene: TRBJ2-7
v_gene: TRBV5-4
d_gene: TRBD1

CDR3nt: TGTGCCAGCAGCGTCCGGGAGAGCTCTGGAAACACCATATATTTT
CDR3aa: CASSVRESSGNTIYF
abundance: once
j_gene: TRBJ1-3
v_gene: TRBV9
d_gene: -

CDR3nt: TGTGCCATCAGCTCCAGGGATTTCCACGAGCAGTACTTC
CDR3aa: CAISSRDFHEQYF
abundance: few
j_gene: TRBJ2-7
v_gene: TRBV10-3
d_gene: -

CDR3nt: TGTGCCAGCAGCCACCCGGGACTAGCGGGGTCCCACCCTCGTCGCAGAGAGACCCAGTACTTC
CDR3aa: CASSHPGLAGSHPRRRETQYF
abundance: -
j_gene: TRBJ2-5
v_gene: TRBV14
d_gene: TRBD2

CDR3nt: TGTGCCAGCAGCTTAGCGTCGACAGCTTTCTCTGGAAACACCATATATTTT
CDR3aa: CASSLASTAFSGNTIYF
abundance: -
j_gene: TRBJ1-3
v_gene: TRBV7-2
d_gene: -

CDR3nt: TGTGCCAGCAGCATTGTCGGGGGCTCCTACAATGAGCAGTTCTTC
CDR3aa: CASSIVGGSYNEQFF
abundance: -
j_gene: TRBJ2-1
v_gene: TRBV7-9
d_gene: -

CDR3nt: TGTGCCAGCATCCCCGGGGGGGGGCCGGGGGATGAGCAGTTCTTC
CDR3aa: CASIPGGGPGDEQFF
abundance: -
j_gene: TRBJ2-1
v_gene: TRBV6-1
d_gene: TRBD2

CDR3nt: TGTGCCAGCAGCCTCAGTGGACCCGAAGGAGGCTATGGCTACACCTTC
CDR3aa: CASSLSGPEGGYGYTF
abundance: few
j_gene: TRBJ1-2
v_gene: TRBV13
d_gene: -

CDR3nt: TGTGCCAGCAGCCTTGGGACAGGGCTTTTAAACATTCAGTACTTC
CDR3aa: CASSLGTGLLNIQYF
abundance: -
j_gene: TRBJ2-4
v_gene: TRBV13
d_gene: TRBD1

CDR3nt: TGTGCCAGCAGCCAAGAAAGCGGGGACCCCTCTGAAAAACTGTTTTTT
CDR3aa: CASSQESGDPSEKLFF
abundance: -
j_gene: TRBJ1-4
v_gene: TRBV14
d_gene: -

CDR3nt: TGTGCCAGTAGTATGGGGGGGAACGAGCAGTACTTC
CDR3aa: CASSMGGNEQYF
abundance: few
j_gene: TRBJ2-7
v_gene: TRBV19
d_gene: TRBD2

CDR3nt: TGTGCCAGTAGTAATACAGAGAACACTGAAGCTTTCTTT
CDR3aa: CASSNTENTEAFF
abundance: -
j_gene: TRBJ1-1
v_gene: TRBV19
d_gene: -

CDR3nt: TGTGCCAGCAGTGAAGAGGCGGCAGTTGGCAACTATGGCTACACCTTC
CDR3aa: CASSEEAAVGNYGYTF
abundance: many
j_gene: TRBJ1-2
v_gene: TRBV6-1
d_gene: -

CDR3nt: TGCGCCAGCAGCCCCCAGGGGGACACCGGGGAGCTGTTTTTT
CDR3aa: CASSPQGDTGELFF
abundance: -
j_gene: TRBJ2-2
v_gene: TRBV5-1
d_gene: TRBD1

CDR3nt: TGCAGCGTTGAAACTAGCGGGGGGGTAAAATCGCTGTACTTC
CDR3aa: CSVETSGGVKSLYF
abundance: -
j_gene: TRBJ2-7
v_gene: TRBV29-1
d_gene: TRBD2

CDR3nt: TGTGCCAGCGGGGGAGGACAGGGGGCCACCAAAAACATTCAGTACTTC
CDR3aa: CASGGGQGATKNIQYF
abundance: once
j_gene: TRBJ2-4
v_gene: TRBV7-9
d_gene: TRBD1

CDR3nt: TGTGCCAGCAGCTTAGCAGGGGACTCTGGAAACACCATATATTTT
CDR3aa: CASSLAGDSGNTIYF
abundance: few
j_gene: TRBJ1-3
v_gene: TRBV13
d_gene: -

CDR3nt: TGTGCCAACCCCCCCGAACAGGATCCCCTCTCTGGCCCCATATATTTT
CDR3aa: CANPPEQDPLSGPIYF
abundance: -
j_gene: TRBJ1-3
v_gene: TRBV21-1
d_gene: -

CDR3nt: TGTGCCAGCAGCTTGCCCGCAGGGGTTTTCTCCGAGCAGTACTTC
CDR3aa: CASSLPAGVFSEQYF
abundance: -
j_gene: TRBJ2-7
v_gene: TRBV5-6
d_gene: -

CDR3nt: TGTGCCACCAGCAGAGATGGAGGGAGGACAGATACGCAGTATTTT
CDR3aa: CATSRDGGRTDTQYF
abundance: -
j_gene: TRBJ2-3
v_gene: TRBV15
d_gene: -

CDR3nt: TGTGCCAGCAGCAGACAGGGTATTGTCACCGGGGAGCTGTTTTTT
CDR3aa: CASSRQGIVTGELFF
abundance: -
j_gene: TRBJ2-2
v_gene: TRBV9
d_gene: TRBD1

CDR3nt: TGTGCCAGCACTTCACAGGTGATCTACGAGCAGTACTTC
CDR3aa: CASTSQVIYEQYF
abundance: -
j_gene: TRBJ2-7
v_gene: TRBV6-6
d_gene: -

CDR3nt: TGTGCCAGCAGCTTAGCCAGGGGAGAGACCCAGTACTTC
CDR3aa: CASSLARGETQYF
abundance: -
j_gene: TRBJ2-5
v_gene: TRBV7-2
d_gene: -

CDR3nt: TGTGCCAGTAGTATCTACGGTCAGGGGGGCACTGAAGCTTTCTTT
CDR3aa: CASSIYGQGGTEAFF
abundance: -
j_gene: TRBJ1-1
v_gene: TRBV19
d_gene: TRBD1

CDR3nt: TGTGCCAGCAGCGTATCACAGGGAGCCTACGAGCAGTACTTC
CDR3aa: CASSVSQGAYEQYF
abundance: -
j_gene: TRBJ2-7
v_gene: TRBV9
d_gene: -

CDR3nt: TGTGCCAGCAGCCAGTGGGGGGACAGTCAGTACTTC
CDR3aa: CASSQWGDSQYF
abundance: -
j_gene: TRBJ2-5
v_gene: TRBV6-5
d_gene: -

CDR3nt: TGTGCCAGCAGCTTAACTGCAGGGGTGGACACTGAAGCTTTCTTT
CDR3aa: CASSLTAGVDTEAFF
abundance: -
j_gene: TRBJ1-1
v_gene: TRBV7-3
d_gene: -

CDR3nt: TGTGCCAGCAGCTTGGCGGCGGTCAGCACAGATACGCAGTATTTT
CDR3aa: CASSLAAVSTDTQYF
abundance: -
j_gene: TRBJ2-3
v_gene: TRBV5-4
d_gene: -

CDR3nt: TGTGCCAGCAGTCAGGACTACCAGGAGACCCAGTACTTC
CDR3aa: CASSQDYQETQYF
abundance: -
j_gene: TRBJ2-5
v_gene: TRBV6-1
d_gene: -

CDR3nt: TGCAGCGTGGTTGGACTAGCGATGTACCAAGAGACCCAGTACTTC
CDR3aa: CSVVGLAMYQETQYF
abundance: once
j_gene: TRBJ2-5
v_gene: TRBV29-1
d_gene: TRBD2

CDR3nt: TGTGCCAGCAGCTCCCGACTTGGGGCTGATCGGGAGACCCAGTACTTC
CDR3aa: CASSSRLGADRETQYF
abundance: -
j_gene: TRBJ2-5
v_gene: TRBV11-3
d_gene: -

CDR3nt: TGTGCCACAACCGGGACAGGGGGGACCTACGAGCAGTACTTC
CDR3aa: CATTGTGGTYEQYF
abundance: -
j_gene: TRBJ2-7
v_gene: TRBV19
d_gene: TRBD1

CDR3nt: TGTGCCAGCAGCTTAGGGACAGTCTACGAGCAGTACTTC
CDR3aa: CASSLGTVYEQYF
abundance: many
j_gene: TRBJ2-7
v_gene: TRBV11-2
d_gene: -

CDR3nt: TGTGCCAGCAGCTTCGGTCCCGGGACAGAAGAGACCCAGTACTTC
CDR3aa: CASSFGPGTEETQYF
abundance: -
j_gene: TRBJ2-5
v_gene: TRBV11-3
d_gene: TRBD1

CDR3nt: TGTGCCAGCAGCTTGGGGACAGAAAGGAGCAATGAAAAACTGTTTTTT
CDR3aa: CASSLGTERSNEKLFF
abundance: -
j_gene: TRBJ1-4
v_gene: TRBV5-4
d_gene: -

CDR3nt: TGTGCCAGCAGTCCACAGCTTAACTATGGCTACACCTTC
CDR3aa: CASSPQLNYGYTF
abundance: -
j_gene: TRBJ1-2
v_gene: TRBV6-7
d_gene: -

CDR3nt: TGTGCCAGTAGGGATGGCCGTCTGGTGGGACAGGATTCTTCTTTGGGCACTGAAGCTTTCTTT
CDR3aa: CASRDGRLVGQDSSLGTEAFF
abundance: -
j_gene: TRBJ1-1
v_gene: TRBV2
d_gene: TRBD1

CDR3nt: TGTGCCAGCAGCCAAGGTCTTAGCTCCTATAATTCACCCCTCCACTTT
CDR3aa: CASSQGLSSYNSPLHF
abundance: -
j_gene: TRBJ1-6
v_gene: TRBV14
d_gene: -

CDR3nt: TGTGCCAGCAGTCCAAGCTGGGGAGGGGATACGCAGTATTTT
CDR3aa: CASSPSWGGDTQYF
abundance: -
j_gene: TRBJ2-3
v_gene: TRBV6-5
d_gene: TRBD2

CDR3nt: TGTGCCAGCAGCCTGAGTGGGACAGGGGCAGCTGGGGCCAACGTCCTGACTTTC
CDR3aa: CASSLSGTGAAGANVLTF
abundance: few
j_gene: TRBJ2-6
v_gene: TRBV7-3
d_gene: TRBD1

CDR3nt: TGTGCCAGTAGCATGGGACAGGGGGCCGGGCAGCCCCAGCATTTT
CDR3aa: CASSMGQGAGQPQHF
abundance: -
j_gene: TRBJ1-5
v_gene: TRBV19
d_gene: TRBD1

CDR3nt: TGTGCCAGCGCCCTAGCGAGTCCACAAGAGACCCAGTACTTC
CDR3aa: CASALASPQETQYF
abundance: few
j_gene: TRBJ2-5
v_gene: TRBV5-4
d_gene: -

CDR3nt: TGTGCCAGCACAAGACAGGGGAATCCCAAGGCTGGGGCCAACGTCCTGACTTTC
CDR3aa: CASTRQGNPKAGANVLTF
abundance: few
j_gene: TRBJ2-6
v_gene: TRBV5-4
d_gene: TRBD1

CDR3nt: TGCGCCAGCAGCCGATCCGGGACAGAGGCGCAGCCCCAGCATTTT
CDR3aa: CASSRSGTEAQPQHF
abundance: -
j_gene: TRBJ1-5
v_gene: TRBV5-1
d_gene: TRBD1

CDR3nt: TGTGCCAGCAGTTACCTAGCGGGCCAAGAGACCCAGTACTTC
CDR3aa: CASSYLAGQETQYF
abundance: few
j_gene: TRBJ2-5
v_gene: TRBV27
d_gene: TRBD2

CDR3nt: TGTGCCAGCAGTGGGTTCCTCGCAGACTATGGCTACACCTTC
CDR3aa: CASSGFLADYGYTF
abundance: -
j_gene: TRBJ1-2
v_gene: TRBV2
d_gene: -

CDR3nt: TGCAGCTGTCGACAGGGCGGTTTGGGTCAGCCCCAGCATTTT
CDR3aa: CSCRQGGLGQPQHF
abundance: -
j_gene: TRBJ1-5
v_gene: TRBV29-1
d_gene: TRBD1

CDR3nt: TGTGCCAGCAGCTCCCCAGGACAGGGTGGTGGGGCCAACGTCCTGACTTTC
CDR3aa: CASSSPGQGGGANVLTF
abundance: -
j_gene: TRBJ2-6
v_gene: TRBV5-4
d_gene: TRBD1

CDR3nt: TGTGCCAGCAGCTTGGGGACAGGGGGCGATGAAAAACTGTTTTTT
CDR3aa: CASSLGTGGDEKLFF
abundance: -
j_gene: TRBJ1-4
v_gene: TRBV7-8
d_gene: TRBD1

CDR3nt: TGTGCCAGCAGCTCGACTGGAGGGAGTAACTATGGCTACACCTTC
CDR3aa: CASSSTGGSNYGYTF
abundance: -
j_gene: TRBJ1-2
v_gene: TRBV11-2
d_gene: -

CDR3nt: TGTGCCAGCAGCTTGGACTTCGGGACTAGCGGGGGGCGTTCATACGAGCAGTACTTC
CDR3aa: CASSLDFGTSGGRSYEQYF
abundance: -
j_gene: TRBJ2-7
v_gene: TRBV5-8
d_gene: TRBD2

CDR3nt: TGTGCCAGCAGTCCCTCGGCGGGGCTCACAGATACGCAGTATTTT
CDR3aa: CASSPSAGLTDTQYF
abundance: -
j_gene: TRBJ2-3
v_gene: TRBV28
d_gene: -

CDR3nt: TGTGCCAGCAGCTATCCGGGTCATAATGAAAAACTGTTTTTT
CDR3aa: CASSYPGHNEKLFF
abundance: once
j_gene: TRBJ1-4
v_gene: TRBV7-6
d_gene: -

CDR3nt: TGTGCCAGCAGCTTGGGTAGGACTAGCGGGGCCCCCACAGATACGCAGTATTTT
CDR3aa: CASSLGRTSGAPTDTQYF
abundance: -
j_gene: TRBJ2-3
v_gene: TRBV7-9
d_gene: TRBD2